This entry lists 8 T cell receptor beta chains sequenced from one sample in a study of T cells expressing NK-cell markers. TCRdb reworked the 5' RACE reads into one entry per CDR3 protein, no DNA. The sample holds 350,000 to 450,000 distinct CDR3 sequences. The sequencing input was blood T cells: a sorted CD56 or NKG2C T cell subset, CD4+ or CD8+ T cells, or bulk PBMC T cells (not recorded which). The source of these receptors is a man aged 18 to 69 in good health.

The gene calls are TRBV9 and TRBJ1-5. The CDR3 runs 13 residues. Per germline, CDR1 SGDLS and CDR2 YYNGEE. The CDR3 sequence: CASSVDLNQPQHF. Complete variable domain (other parts from reference TRBV9 and TRBJ1-5): DSGVTQTPKHLITATGQRVTLRCSPRSGDLSVYWYQQSLDQGLQFLIQYYNGEERAKGNILERFSAQQFPDLHSELNLSSLELGDSALYFCASSVDLNQPQHFGDGTRLSIL.

The chain employs TRBV7-8 and TRBJ1-5. The germline CDR1 and CDR2 sequences are SGHVS and FQNEAQ. The CDR3 has 14 residues. This CDR3 reads CASSFGGGSQPQHF.

The chain combines TRBV2 with TRBJ2-2; TCRdb calls TRBD1, which cannot be checked without DNA. CDR1 and CDR2 (germline): SNHLY, FYNNEI. The CDR3 contains 14 residues. This chain's CDR3 is CASSEERGVGELFF.

This rearrangement joins TRBV6-5 to TRBJ2-5; absent DNA, TCRdb's TRBD1 call cannot be checked. There are 16 residues in the CDR3. The germline V gene has CDR1 MNHEY and CDR2 SVGAGI. CDR3 sequence reads: CASSSPWTGDRETQYF.

The gene calls are TRBV5-1 and TRBJ2-7; TCRdb names TRBD1, which stays unverified in the absence of DNA. Germline V lookup: CDR1 SGHRS, CDR2 YFSETQ. The CDR3 spans 14 residues. The CDR3 reads CASSLQGTFYEQYF.

The chain is built from TRBV6-1 and TRBJ2-3; TCRdb's D call, TRBD2, is unchecked because there is no DNA. The V gene's germline CDR1 is MNHNS and CDR2 SASEGT. The CDR3 is made up of 15 amino acids. CDR3 region: CASSEKGELRATQYF.

V usage is TRBV6-1 and J usage is TRBJ2-4; TCRdb gives TRBD1 as the D gene, but with no DNA this cannot be confirmed. This CDR3 is built from 18 residues. Germline V CDR1 and CDR2: MNHNS, SASEGT. CDR3 loop: CASSPYLSRGDAKNIQYF.

This rearrangement joins TRBV13 to TRBJ2-7; the D call of TRBD1 rests on TCRdb alone, since no DNA is present to check it. The germline V gene has CDR1 PRHDT and CDR2 FYEKMQ (reference sequence). The CDR3 extends over 16 amino acids. The CDR3 sequence is CASSHADGTGRYEQYF.